This T cell receptor (beta chain) emerged from a study of sequential checkpoint blockade in melanoma. Study-level information: Arm A got nivolumab then ipilimumab; arm B the reverse, 1:1.

Documented treatment: randomized to nivolumab then ipilimumab (arm A) or the reverse (arm B). No patient had prior DNA-damaging chemotherapy. Produced via immunoSEQ multiplex PCR; TCRdb's table is partial and in-frame only. This sample has fewer than 25,000 clones, with around 70% found just once. By frequency in the sample, this clone is medium-sized (0.01 to 0.1%). The length of the CDR3 is 11 residues. V lost 7 bases and J 2 bases, leaving 5 bases between the germline ends. Germline V gene sequence: CDR1 MNHNY, CDR2 SVGAGI (reference sequence). This TCR was recovered from a human donor with melanoma. This chain links TRBV6-6 with TRBJ2-5; no firm D call. The sample consisted of CD8+ T cells sorted from blood (inferred from file names), taken from a patient given nivolumab and ipilimumab in sequence. The CDR3 nucleotides read TGTGCCAGCACCCTTCAAGAGACCCAGTACTTC. Translation: CASTLQETQYF.